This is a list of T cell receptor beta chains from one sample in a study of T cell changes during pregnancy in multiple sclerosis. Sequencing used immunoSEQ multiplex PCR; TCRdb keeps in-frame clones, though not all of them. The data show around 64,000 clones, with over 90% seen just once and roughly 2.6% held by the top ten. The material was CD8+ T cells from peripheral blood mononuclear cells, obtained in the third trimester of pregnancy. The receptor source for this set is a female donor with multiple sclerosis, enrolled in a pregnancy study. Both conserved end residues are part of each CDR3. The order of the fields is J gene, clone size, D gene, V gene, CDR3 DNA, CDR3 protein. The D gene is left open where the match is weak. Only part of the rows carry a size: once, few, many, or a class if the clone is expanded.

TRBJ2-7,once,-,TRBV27,TGTGCCAGCAAAGGGGGTAGCGGGTCCTACGAGCAGTACTTC,CASKGGSGSYEQYF
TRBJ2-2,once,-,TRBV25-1,TGTGCCAGCAGTGATGGGGAGAGCGGGGAGCTGTTTTTT,CASSDGESGELFF
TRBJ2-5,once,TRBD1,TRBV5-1,TGCGCCAGCAGCTTGGAAGCAGGGGGCAGAGAGACCCAGTACTTC,CASSLEAGGRETQYF
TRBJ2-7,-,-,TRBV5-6,TGTGCCAGCAGCCCAAGTCGGGGCTACGAGCAGTACTTC,CASSPSRGYEQYF
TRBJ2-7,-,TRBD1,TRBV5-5,TGTGCCAGCAGCTTGGGACAGGGGTCCTACGAGCAGTACTTC,CASSLGQGSYEQYF
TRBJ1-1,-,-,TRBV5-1,TGCGCCAGCAGCCTGGGTACAGGGAGAAACACTGAAGCTTTCTTT,CASSLGTGRNTEAFF
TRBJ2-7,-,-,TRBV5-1,TGCGCCAGCAGCTTTTCCCAGGCCCACGAGCAGTACTTC,CASSFSQAHEQYF
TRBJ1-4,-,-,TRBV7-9,TGTGCCAGCAACCGACCGACCTTGGGGGCGGTAGAGGAAAAACTGTTTTTT,CASNRPTLGAVEEKLFF
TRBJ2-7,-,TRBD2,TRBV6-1,TGTGCCAGCAGTGGAGGGGCGGGGGCCTACGAGCAGTACTTC,CASSGGAGAYEQYF
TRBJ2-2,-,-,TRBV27,TGTGCCAGCAGTTCGATGGTCCAGGGGACCGGGGAGCTGTTTTTT,CASSSMVQGTGELFF
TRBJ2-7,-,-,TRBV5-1,TGCGCCAGCAGCTTGGGTCCAGGGGTGGGCTACGAGCAGTACTTC,CASSLGPGVGYEQYF
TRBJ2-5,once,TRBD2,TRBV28,TGTGCCAGCAAGGGGCGGGAGTGGGGGGAGACCCAGTACTTC,CASKGREWGETQYF
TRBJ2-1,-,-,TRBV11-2,TGTGCCAGCAGCGTACAGGGCTCCTACAATGAGCAGTTCTTC,CASSVQGSYNEQFF
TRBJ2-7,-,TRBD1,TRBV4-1,TGCGCCAGCAGCCCAAGGTCGGACCCAAGACAGGGTAACGAGCAGTACTTC,CASSPRSDPRQGNEQYF
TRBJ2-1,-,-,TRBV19,TGTGCCAGTAGTATATCTAGTTACAATGAGCAGTTCTTC,CASSISSYNEQFF
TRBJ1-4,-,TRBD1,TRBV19,TGTGCCAGTGGGACAGCCCCCCAGGACGAAAAACTGTTTTTT,CASGTAPQDEKLFF
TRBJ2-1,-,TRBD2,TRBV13,TGTGCCAGCAGCTTCGAGGGTGGGGAGGGATCCTACAATGAGCAGTTCTTC,CASSFEGGEGSYNEQFF
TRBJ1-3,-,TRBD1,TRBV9,TGTGCCAGCAGCAGACAGGGTACCGCTTCTGGAAACACCATATATTTT,CASSRQGTASGNTIYF
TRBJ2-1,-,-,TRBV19,TGTGCCAGTAGTATAGATTACTCCTACAATGAGCAGTTCTTC,CASSIDYSYNEQFF
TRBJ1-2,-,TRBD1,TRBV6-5,TGTGCCACTTTGACAGGGGACTATGGCTACACCTTC,CATLTGDYGYTF
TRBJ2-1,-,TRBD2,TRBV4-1,TGCGCCAGCAGCCCTACTGATAGCGGGAACTCTGAGCAGTTCTTC,CASSPTDSGNSEQFF
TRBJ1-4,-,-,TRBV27,TGTGCCAGCAGTTTAAGAGGGGAAAAACTGTTTTTT,CASSLRGEKLFF
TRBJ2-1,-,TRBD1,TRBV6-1,TGTGCCAGCAGTGAATCCCCGGGGACAGGGGGGGGGTTTGAGCAGTTCTTC,CASSESPGTGGGFEQFF
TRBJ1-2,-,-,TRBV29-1,TGCAGCGTTGGCAGGGTCAGAGGCTACACCTTC,CSVGRVRGYTF
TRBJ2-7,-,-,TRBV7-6,TGTGCCAGCAGCTTTGAGGGAGACTACGAGCAGTACTTC,CASSFEGDYEQYF
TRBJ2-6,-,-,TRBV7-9,TGTGCGGGGGCAGGTTCTGGGGCCAACGTCCTGACTTTC,CAGAGSGANVLTF
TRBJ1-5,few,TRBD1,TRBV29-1,TGCAGCGTTCGACAGGGGGCCGGGGTCAATCAGCCCCAGCATTTT,CSVRQGAGVNQPQHF
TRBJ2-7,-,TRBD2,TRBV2,TGTGCCAGCAGTGCGGGACTAGCGCCTTTCTCCTACGAGCAGTACTTC,CASSAGLAPFSYEQYF
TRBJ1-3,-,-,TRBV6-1,TGTGCCAGCAGTGAAGCGACTGCTTCTGGAAACACCATATATTTT,CASSEATASGNTIYF
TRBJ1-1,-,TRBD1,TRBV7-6,TGTGCCAGCAGCGACCGGGACAGGGGAAGCACTGAAGCTTTCTTT,CASSDRDRGSTEAFF
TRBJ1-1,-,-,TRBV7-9,TGTGCCAGCAGCTTGGAAAACAGGGCGGGCACTGAAGCTTTCTTT,CASSLENRAGTEAFF
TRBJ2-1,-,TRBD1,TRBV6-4,TGTGCCAGCAGTGACTCTTCAGGGGGTTTAGAAGGTGAGCAGTTCTTC,CASSDSSGGLEGEQFF
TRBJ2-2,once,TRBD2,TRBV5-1,TGCGCCAGCAGCCGGGGGCCGGCTAGCGGGAGACGAGTGGACGGGGAGCTGTTTTTT,CASSRGPASGRRVDGELFF
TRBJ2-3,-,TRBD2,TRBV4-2,TGTGCCAGCAGCCAAGGAGAACTAGCGGGCACAGATACGCAGTATTTT,CASSQGELAGTDTQYF
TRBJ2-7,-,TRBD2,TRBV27,TGTGCCAGCGGGAGGACTAGCGGCTACGAGCAGTACTTC,CASGRTSGYEQYF
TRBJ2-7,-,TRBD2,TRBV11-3,TGTGCCAGTGAGACTAGCGGGACCTCCGAGCAGTACTTC,CASETSGTSEQYF
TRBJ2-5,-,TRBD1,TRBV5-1,TGCGCCAGCAGCGTTAGGACAGGGCAAGAGACCCAGTACTTC,CASSVRTGQETQYF
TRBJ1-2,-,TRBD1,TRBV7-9,TGTGCCAGCAGCGCTGGGACAGGAGCTAACTATGGCTACACCTTC,CASSAGTGANYGYTF
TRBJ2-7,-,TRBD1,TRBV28,TGTGCCAGCAGCTCCGGGACAGGGGCCTACGAGCAGTACTTC,CASSSGTGAYEQYF
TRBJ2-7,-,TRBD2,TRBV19,TGTGCCAGTAGCCCGGGACTAGCGGACAGCTCCTACGAGCAGTACTTC,CASSPGLADSSYEQYF
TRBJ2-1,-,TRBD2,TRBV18,TGTGCCAGCTCGACAATACTAGCCGGGACTAGCGGGATGCATGAGCAGTTCTTC,CASSTILAGTSGMHEQFF
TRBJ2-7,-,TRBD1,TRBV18,TGTGCCAGCTCACTAATGGGACAGGGGGCCCCTCACGAGCAGTACTTC,CASSLMGQGAPHEQYF
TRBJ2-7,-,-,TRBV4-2,TGTGCCAGCAGCCAAGACCCCCCCAGTTACGAGCAGTACTTC,CASSQDPPSYEQYF
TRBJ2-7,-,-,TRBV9,TGTGCCAGCAGCGTACAGGGGCGCCCAAAGTACTTC,CASSVQGRPKYF
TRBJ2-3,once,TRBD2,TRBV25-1,TGTGCCAGCAGTGATCGGGGGGAGAAGCCAGATACGCAGTATTTT,CASSDRGEKPDTQYF
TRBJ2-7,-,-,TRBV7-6,TGTGCCAGCAGCCAAACGGGGGGCAACGAGCAGTACTTC,CASSQTGGNEQYF
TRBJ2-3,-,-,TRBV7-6,TGTGCCAGCAGCTTAGCGGGAGATTCCGCAGATACGCAGTATTTT,CASSLAGDSADTQYF
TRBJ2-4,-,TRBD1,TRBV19,TGTGCCACTCGGGACAGGGAGTCCAAAAACATTCAGTACTTC,CATRDRESKNIQYF
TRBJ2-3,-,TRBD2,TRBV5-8,TGTGCCAGCAGCCCTAGACTAGCAGGCACAGATACGCAGTATTTT,CASSPRLAGTDTQYF
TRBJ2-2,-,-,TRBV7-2,TGTGCCAGCAGCCTAGGGGCAGGGCTAAGTTCCGGGGAGCTGTTTTTT,CASSLGAGLSSGELFF
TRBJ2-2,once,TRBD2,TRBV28,TGTGCCAGCAGTGTGGGGACTAGCGTAGCCGGGGAGCTGTTTTTT,CASSVGTSVAGELFF
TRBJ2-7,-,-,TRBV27,TGTGCCAGCAGTTTTACAGAATCCTACGAGCAGTACTTC,CASSFTESYEQYF
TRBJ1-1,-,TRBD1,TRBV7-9,TGTGCCAGCAGCCCAGGGGGCCAGAACACTGAAGCTTTCTTT,CASSPGGQNTEAFF
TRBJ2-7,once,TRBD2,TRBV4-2,TGTGCCAGCAGCCAGGCACTAGCGGGAGCGATCTACGAGCAGTACTTC,CASSQALAGAIYEQYF
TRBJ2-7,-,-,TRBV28,TGTGCCAGCAGGGACTCCAGGGGTTCCTACGAGCAGTACTTC,CASRDSRGSYEQYF